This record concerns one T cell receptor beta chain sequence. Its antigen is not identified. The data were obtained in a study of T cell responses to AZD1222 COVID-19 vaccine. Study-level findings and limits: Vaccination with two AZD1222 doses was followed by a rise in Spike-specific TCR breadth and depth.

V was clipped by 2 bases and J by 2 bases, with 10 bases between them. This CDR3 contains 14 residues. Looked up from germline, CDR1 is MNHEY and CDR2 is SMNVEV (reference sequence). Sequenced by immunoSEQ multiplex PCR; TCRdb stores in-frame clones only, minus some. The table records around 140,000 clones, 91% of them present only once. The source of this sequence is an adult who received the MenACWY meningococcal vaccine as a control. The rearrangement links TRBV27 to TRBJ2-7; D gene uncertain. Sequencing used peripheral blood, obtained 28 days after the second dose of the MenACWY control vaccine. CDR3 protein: CASSLAPLTYEQYF. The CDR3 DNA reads TGTGCCAGCAGTTTAGCTCCGCTAACCTACGAGCAGTACTTC.